Each of the 22 T cell receptor beta chains below was sequenced from the same sample in a study of T-cell memory formation after mild COVID-19. TCRdb reanalysed the 5' RACE reads using MiXCR and keeps one entry per CDR3 protein. The sample has fewer than 400,000 distinct CDR3 sequences, 10% to 15% seen once. The sample was PBMCs or a T cell subset sorted from them (not recorded which). The source of these receptors is a man between 18 and 29 years old who had mild COVID-19 (a few samples of this study predate the infection). Cell type and time point are not known.

There are a few counts of this clonotype. This chain links TRBV6-2 or TRBV6-3 with TRBJ1-6; D unresolved. Germline V gene lookup returns CDR1 MNHEY and CDR2 SVGEGT. CDR3 length: 15 residues. The V end lost 0 bases, the J end lost 11 bases, and 14 bases lay between the germline ends. CDR3 loop: CASSYSSAGGTPLHF. DNA of the CDR3: TGTGCCAGCAGTTACTCTTCAGCTGGAGGAACACCCCTCCACTTT.

This clonotype was detected a few times. The J gene is TRBJ1-4, the V gene TRBV5-5, with D possibly TRBD1 on 5 matching bases. CDR1 SGHKS and CDR2 YYEKEE come from the germline V gene (reference sequence). The CDR3 spans 14 residues. Trimming stripped 4 bases from V and 8 bases from J, with 15 bases between. The CDR3 DNA reads TGTGCCAGCAGCAAGATGGGGGGGATCGAAAAACTGTTTTTT. As protein: CASSKMGGIEKLFF.

The chain has TRBV2 and TRBJ1-2; a possible D gene is TRBD1 (5 bases). CDR3 length: 14 residues. Trimming took 8 bases from V and 2 from J, leaving 15 bases between them. Germline values: CDR1 SNHLY, CDR2 FYNNEI. CDR3 DNA: TGTGCCAGCTCAGTCACAGGTACCAACTATGGCTACACCTTC. Its protein is CASSVTGTNYGYTF.

V and J are TRBV10-3 and TRBJ1-2, with a weak D call TRBD1 (5 bases). The CDR3 is 15 amino acids. Trimming took off 4 bases at V and 2 bases at J, with 14 bases between the two ends. Per germline, CDR1 ENHRY and CDR2 SYGVKD. In DNA, the CDR3 is TGTGCCATCAGTGCCCAGGGTGGCGCGAACTATGGCTACACCTTC. Residues: CAISAQGGANYGYTF.

The J gene is TRBJ2-7, the V gene TRBV2, with D maybe TRBD1 (6 bases). CDR1 and CDR2 (germline): SNHLY, FYNNEI. Trimming stripped 4 bases from V and 0 bases from J, with 10 bases between. CDR3 size: 14 residues. CDR3 nucleotides: TGTGCCAGCAGTGCGGCCAGGGGCTCCTACGAGCAGTACGTC. Its protein is CASSAARGSYEQYV.

The chain joins TRBV11-2 to TRBJ2-5; 12 nucleotides agree with TRBD2. Trimming at V came to 5 bases and at J to 5 bases, leaving 6 bases not matched to a gene. Germline loops: CDR1 SGHAT, CDR2 FQNNGV. The length of the CDR3 is 15 residues. CDR3 protein: CASSILAGGQETQYF. In nucleotides, the CDR3 is TGTGCCAGCAGCATACTAGCGGGGGGCCAGGAGACCCAGTACTTC.

There are a few counts of this clonotype. The chain joins TRBV4-3 to TRBJ1-6; the D gene is possibly TRBD1 (5 bases). The germline CDR1 and CDR2 sequences are LGHNA and YSLEER. Trimming removed 0 bases at V and 10 bases at J, with 13 bases between. This CDR3 spans 15 amino acids. CDR3 amino acids: CASSQDRGGSSPLHF. The CDR3 DNA sequence: TGCGCCAGCAGCCAAGATCGGGGGGGATCCTCACCCCTCCACTTT.

This chain links TRBV5-1 with TRBJ2-2; tentative D call: TRBD1 (6 bases). Trimming left V 9 bases short and J 0 bases short, with 12 bases between. This CDR3 region has 14 residues. Per the germline V gene, CDR1 is SGHRS and CDR2 is YFSETQ. DNA of the CDR3: TGCGCCACCAGACAGGTTGCGAACACCGGGGAGCTGTTTTTT. Protein product: CATRQVANTGELFF.

This clonotype has just a few counts. V usage is TRBV6-5 and J usage is TRBJ1-2; D is undetermined. Trimming pared 3 bases from V and 2 bases from J, leaving 10 bases between. CDR3 length: 14 amino acids. Germline V gene data show CDR1 as MNHEY and CDR2 as SVGAGI. The chain's CDR3 is CASSYSPENYGYTF. The DNA of the CDR3 is TGTGCCAGCAGTTATAGCCCCGAAAACTATGGCTACACCTTC.

This clonotype was seen a handful of times. This rearrangement joins TRBV9 to TRBJ2-3; 11 bases map to TRBD2. This CDR3 has 16 residues. From germline, CDR1 is SGDLS and CDR2 YYNGEE. V dropped 3 bases and J dropped 4; count of bases not matched to a gene: 7. The CDR3 region is CASSGASGGYPDTQYF. CDR3 nucleotides: TGTGCCAGCAGCGGGGCTAGCGGGGGGTACCCAGATACGCAGTATTTT.

The chain joins TRBV20-1 to TRBJ2-1; D may match TRBD1 or TRBD2 (6 bases each). The length of the CDR3 is 14 residues. CDR1 and CDR2 from the germline V gene are DFQATT and SNEGSKA (reference sequence). Trimming left V 3 bases short and J 2 bases short, with 11 bases between. CDR3 DNA: TGCAGTGCTAGGGGGGGCAATCCCTACAATGAGCAGTTCTTC. Protein: CSARGGNPYNEQFF.

The rearrangement links TRBV4-2 to TRBJ2-7, with 8 positions matching TRBD2. The germline CDR1 and CDR2 sequences are LGHNA and YNFKEQ. V trimming: 1 base; J trimming: 6 bases; junction bases outside the gene matches: 11. This CDR3 is built from 16 residues. CDR3 bases: TGTGCCAGCAGCCAAGTTTCCGGGACTAGTCGCGGCGAGCAGTACTTC. Residues: CASSQVSGTSRGEQYF.

Only a few counts were recorded for this clonotype. The chain is built from TRBV5-1 and TRBJ2-5; TRBD1 agrees at 8 bases. Germline CDR1 reads SGHRS; CDR2 reads YFSETQ. The CDR3 sequence is 14 residues long. The V segment lost 0 bases and the J segment 4 bases; nucleotides outside the gene matches: 2. The CDR3 loop is CASSLGQGAETQYF. CDR3 DNA sequence: TGCGCCAGCAGCTTGGGGCAGGGGGCAGAGACCCAGTACTTC.

This clonotype showed up just a few times. The V call is TRBV29-1, the J call TRBJ2-5, with D possibly TRBD1 on 5 matching bases. Trimming left V 7 bases short and J 7 bases short, with 16 bases between. The length of the CDR3 is 12 residues. Germline values: CDR1 SQVTM, CDR2 ANQGSEA. The CDR3 region is CSGLRAQGTQYF. DNA of the CDR3: TGCAGCGGGCTCCGGGCCCAGGGGACCCAGTACTTC.

A few counts support this clonotype. The DNA for the CDR3 is TGTGCCAGCAGCAGGGGACTAGCGGGCCCGATACCCTACGAGCAGTACGTC. Protein: CASSRGLAGPIPYEQYV. The chain recombines TRBV5-5 with TRBJ2-7; 12 bases align to TRBD2. V was pared by 4 bases and J by 2 bases, with 10 bases of the junction left unmatched. In germline, CDR1 is SGHKS, CDR2 YYEKEE (reference sequence). The CDR3 sequence is 17 residues long.

V is TRBV3-2 and J is TRBJ2-3; the table gives TRBD1 as D, unverified against the DNA. TRBV3-2 is marked as a pseudogene. The CDR3 has 15 residues. The CDR3 region is CASEAGIGISDTQYF. The CDR3 coding sequence is TGTGCCAGCGAGGCCGGGATAGGAATCTCAGATACGCAGTATTTT.

There are many counts of this clonotype. A read error may produce the germline difference seen at one junction end. V usage is TRBV7-9 and J usage is TRBJ2-3, with TRBD2 matching 15 bases. The CDR3 loop spans 16 amino acids. Per germline, CDR1 SEHNR and CDR2 FQNEAQ (reference sequence). The CDR3 sequence: CASSFGTSGGTDTQYF. The CDR3 DNA reads as TGCGCCAGCAGCTTCGGGACTAGCGGGGGGACTGATACGCAGTATTTT.

This clonotype was seen more than once but under ten times. This sequence joins TRBV27 and TRBJ2-5; 10 bases map to TRBD1. The germline gives CDR1 MNHEY, CDR2 SMNVEV (reference sequence). The CDR3 runs to 15 residues. The V segment lost 4 bases and the J segment 5 bases; nucleotides outside the gene matches: 7. The chain's CDR3 is CASSSGQGSAETQYF. Here the CDR3 DNA reads TGTGCCAGCAGTTCGGGACAGGGGTCCGCGGAGACCCAGTACTTC.

The chain combines TRBV10-3 with TRBJ2-7; tentatively, D is TRBD1 (5 bases). Germline loops: CDR1 ENHRY, CDR2 SYGVKD. CDR3 size: 12 residues. The CDR3 loop reads CDISGAGNEQYV. CDR3 nucleotides: TGTGACATCAGTGGGGCAGGGAACGAGCAGTACGTC.

This clonotype has just a few counts. V and J are TRBV4-3 and TRBJ2-6; D not resolved. Trimming left V 1 base short and J 3 bases short, with 7 bases between. Germline V gene data show CDR1 as LGHNA and CDR2 as YSLEER. The CDR3 is 15 residues long. CDR3 DNA: TGCGCCAGCAGCCAAGTAGTAGGTGGGGCCAACGTCCTGACTTTC. Translation gives CASSQVVGGANVLTF.

The J gene is TRBJ2-5, the V gene TRBV28, with D possibly TRBD2 on 5 matching bases. The CDR3 totals 16 residues. V dropped 3 bases and J dropped 2 bases, with 16 bases sitting between them. Germline values: CDR1 MDHEN, CDR2 SYDVKM. CDR3 sequence reads: CASSFLIGILQETQYF. The CDR3, as DNA: TGTGCCAGCAGTTTTCTTATCGGGATCTTACAAGAGACCCAGTACTTC.

The table lists this clonotype with a few counts. The V gene is TRBV6-2 or TRBV6-3, the J gene TRBJ1-1; no clear D. The CDR3 is made up of 11 amino acids. In germline, CDR1 is MNHEY, CDR2 SVGEGT. V dropped 7 bases and J dropped 8 bases, with 11 bases sitting between them. The CDR3 DNA reads as TGTGCCAGCACCGGGAGTATAGAAGCTTTCTTT. Its protein is CASTGSIEAFF.